This T cell receptor beta chain stems from a study of CD8 T cells in ankylosing spondylitis (dated by TCRdb to about 2017). At the level of the whole study: The study profiled T cell receptor beta repertoires in healthy donors and ankylosing spondylitis patients to find disease-linked TCR variants. The full study cohort comprised around 25 ankylosing spondylitis patients and 110 or so healthy donors. Peripheral blood samples were taken, and synovial fluid was additionally collected from ankylosing spondylitis patients. The full study reports these points: The disease-linked clones were reported to be significantly enriched in matched synovial fluid samples from ankylosing spondylitis patients. In peripheral blood, the disease-linked clones were found at relatively low frequencies and had a CD8+ phenotype. Some TCR beta motif variants had previously been reported in synovial fluid and blood of reactive arthritis patients, which suggested common disease-initiation mechanisms. A TCR beta motif of several highly homologous amino acid variants appeared characteristic of blood from ankylosing spondylitis patients.

This clonotype was seen a few times. Its antigen target is currently unknown. No clone much larger than this one lies a single base away; base qualities are absent. Sequenced using an Illumina HiSeq 2500. Quantitative 5'-RACE with molecular barcodes was used to prepare TCR beta libraries. The original methods were these. A new computational method based on a probabilistic model of VDJ rearrangement was used to identify disease-linked TCR variants. TCRdb's own reprocessing of the public reads used fastp at Q25 and MiXCR and kept productive beta chains. Rows matching on CDR3 protein sequence are summarized as one entry with the most common DNA and genes. These V and J calls are TCRdb output, not the study's own analysis. This sample is represented by some 700,000 distinct CDR3 sequences; over 15% of them were singletons. Jointly, the top ten make up around 19% of the sample. In the germline V gene (reference sequence), CDR1 corresponds to LGHDT and CDR2 to YNNKEL. The CDR3 sequence holds 18 residues, the cysteine and phenylalanine included. Only the CDR3 region is kept as DNA, spanning 54 bases read in frame from base 1. V has 2 bases trimmed and J has 5 bases trimmed; junction bases matching no gene number 13.

The TCR originated in a male donor with ankylosing spondylitis. The specimen sequenced was blood, either unsorted or a sorted T cell fraction (not recorded which). The chain employs TRBV3-1 and TRBJ2-1, and TRBD2 aligns with 9 junction nucleotides. The nucleotide sequence is given as TGTGCCAGCAGCCAACACCCGTTGACCGGGACTAGCCACAATGAGCAGTTCTTC. Its coded protein is CASSQHPLTGTSHNEQFF.